This TCR beta chain was found in a study of blood T cell repertoires in COVID-19. Overall study: The samples span acute and convalescent COVID-19 from the United States, Italy and Spain. PBMCs, B-cell-depleted T cells, or T cells were the source of the cDNA or gDNA that made up the material.

Sequencing was performed with immunoSEQ multiplex PCR; in TCRdb, only in-frame clones are kept and a portion is missing. Here the sample spans 140,000 or so clones, around 81% being singletons. Germline V gene lookup returns CDR1 SQVTM and CDR2 ANQGSEA. This CDR3 region has 13 residues. V was pared by 3 bases and J by 11 bases, with 16 bases between. This chain connects TRBV29-1 to TRBJ1-4, with D perhaps matching TRBD1 (6 bases). The TCR sequence derives from a human donor in a cohort sampled during active COVID-19. Sample: peripheral blood. This CDR3 reads CSVEGAAREKLFF. The CDR3 DNA follows: TGCAGCGTTGAGGGGGCGGCTCGTGAGAAACTGTTTTTT.